The clone carrying this TCR beta chain was counted at least ten times. Preparation of the TCRbeta library involved a method that used unique molecular identifiers. TCRdb reanalysed the PCR reads using MiXCR and keeps one entry per CDR3 protein. This sample has hundreds of thousands of distinct CDR3 sequences, with about a tenth found just once. Per germline, CDR1 LNHNV and CDR2 YYDKDF (reference sequence). The germline V and J ends were trimmed by 0 bases and 3 bases, with 11 bases remaining between them. The CDR3 loop spans 15 amino acids. The sample comes from a study of T-cell reconstitution after alpha-beta-depleted transplantation in children.

The genes are TRBV15 and TRBJ1-1; weak D call: TRBD1 (5 bases). The sample in question was PBMCs from the stem cell graft donor, obtained from the stem cell graft. The receptor comes from a human donor who donated a stem cell graft to a child with acute lymphoblastic leukemia. CDR3 DNA sequence: TGTGCCACCAGCAGAGATCAGGGTTCGGACACTGAAGCTTTCTTT. It yields the protein CATSRDQGSDTEAFF.